The rows below give T cell receptor beta chains drawn from one sample of a study of metastatic and nonmetastatic thyroid tumors. TCRdb reprocessed the PCR reads via MiXCR. This sample has tens of thousands of clones; roughly 4% occur once, and the top ten carry roughly a tenth. The sequenced sample was blood. These receptors originate from a female donor with papillary thyroid cancer or a benign thyroid nodule (not recorded which). Some clones in this sample may be carry-over from other donors' samples. Each CDR3 is given with its conserved first and last residue. The order of the fields is CDR3 length, J gene, V gene, CDR3 protein.

17 | TRBJ2-3 | TRBV27 | CASSSGLAPWRTDTQYF
17 | TRBJ2-5 | TRBV5-8 | CAISSDTSGRPSETQYF
18 | TRBJ2-3 | TRBV4-1 | CASSQGRGTGRRGDTQYF
15 | TRBJ1-1 | TRBV6-1 | CASRSTGTVNTEAFF
15 | TRBJ2-7 | TRBV6-5 | CASSYSMVSGYEQYF
14 | TRBJ2-5 | TRBV4-1 | CASNQVGGGETQYF
15 | TRBJ2-7 | TRBV12-3/TRBV12-4 | CASSQTTGGSYEQYF
15 | TRBJ2-2 | TRBV12-3/TRBV12-4 | CASSTLAYPTGELFF
15 | TRBJ2-4 | TRBV3-1 | CASSEWGTGADIQYF
14 | TRBJ1-2 | TRBV28 | CASSLWQGAGGYTF
12 | TRBJ1-2 | TRBV5-1 | CASSQEGYGYTF
15 | TRBJ2-2 | TRBV5-1 | CASSLRGGDTGELFF
16 | TRBJ2-3 | TRBV19 | CASIGTSGSITDTQYF
14 | TRBJ2-7 | TRBV15 | CATSRAQYSREQYF
17 | TRBJ2-2 | TRBV20-1 | CSARDVRTGGGTGELFF
13 | TRBJ2-1 | TRBV9 | CASSVVGESEQFF
12 | TRBJ1-4 | TRBV6-2/TRBV6-3 | CASSKGWEKLFF
12 | TRBJ1-2 | TRBV28 | CASRGGAIGYTF
12 | TRBJ2-7 | TRBV24-1 | CASWESQVEQYF
15 | TRBJ1-1 | TRBV6-1 | CASSQMDRVITEAFF
13 | TRBJ2-7 | TRBV14 | CASSQARLGEQYF
18 | TRBJ2-5 | TRBV7-6 | CASSSGLAGAVVFETQYF
14 | TRBJ2-1 | TRBV15 | CATSIDLAGNEQFF
17 | TRBJ2-4 | TRBV20-1 | CSASVKREGRAKNIQYF
12 | TRBJ2-7 | TRBV12-3/TRBV12-4 | CASSRGVFEQYF
13 | TRBJ2-1 | TRBV20-1 | CTARYRGSNEQFF
15 | TRBJ1-3 | TRBV10-3 | CAISESRGQQPHSYF
16 | TRBJ1-4 | TRBV18 | CASSLIPDKTNEKLFF
15 | TRBJ2-1 | TRBV5-1 | CASRSGESSYNEQFF
16 | TRBJ2-2 | TRBV2 | CASSRTSGSVRGELFF
15 | TRBJ2-1 | TRBV24-1 | CATSPGGLDYNEQFF
15 | TRBJ1-1 | TRBV6-1 | CASSESGRVNTEAFF
14 | TRBJ1-4 | TRBV6-1 | CASSFDRSGEKLFF
14 | TRBJ1-1 | TRBV7-8 | CASSLGPKRTEAFF
19 | TRBJ2-3 | TRBV6-5 | CASSYSGTSGRALGDTQYF
15 | TRBJ2-1 | TRBV11-3 | CASSLGGLGNHEQFF
14 | TRBJ1-1 | TRBV6-1 | CASTHGAASTEAFF